The TCR beta chain described here comes from a study of long-term antiretroviral therapy in people with HIV. About this clone itself: What it recognizes is unknown.

The V gene lost 10 bases and the J gene lost 4 bases, with 23 bases spanning the gap. From germline, CDR1 is SNHLY and CDR2 FYNNEI. This CDR3 is built from 17 residues. The immunoSEQ assay was v3.0, run at survey level. Here immunoSEQ multiplex PCR was the method, and the copy in TCRdb shows in-frame clones only, minus some. The repertoire has tens of thousands of clones, more than 75% of them found once; the top ten carry approximately 15%. Points from the study as a whole: Clones that had undergone expansion before ART dominated the repertoire at all time points.

J is TRBJ2-6 and V is TRBV2; D not certain. This specimen was unsorted PBMCs, taken 2.9 years after starting antiretroviral therapy. The receptor was isolated from a man aged 50 to 59 with HIV. Written as DNA, the CDR3 is TGTGCCACAGCCTTAGAACTGATCTTTACCGGGGCCAACGTCCTGACTTTC. This codes for CATALELIFTGANVLTF. Filled out from reference TRBV2 and TRBJ2-6, the complete variable domain reads EPEVTQTPSHQVTQMGQEVILRCVPISNHLYFYWYRQILGQKVEFLVSFYNNEISEKSEIFDDQFSVERPDGSNFTLKIRSTKLEDSAMYFCATALELIFTGANVLTFGAGSRLTVL.